The 30 T cell receptor beta chains given below trace back to one sample, sequenced in a study of cytomegalovirus exposure and HLA in healthy donors. Amplification used 60 Vbeta primers and 13 Jbeta primers. The repertoire was sequenced with immunoSEQ multiplex PCR; TCRdb's copy has only in-frame clones and lacks some. The top ten clones hold 6.5% to 8.5% of a sample with around 180,000 clones, 80% of them seen once. The sequencing input was PBMCs. These receptor sequences come from a man aged 25 to 40 in good health and CMV-seropositive.

The chain combines TRBV27 with TRBJ2-7, with 11 bases identical to TRBD1. The V gene's germline CDR1 is MNHEY and CDR2 SMNVEV (reference sequence). After removal of 6 bases from V and 6 bases from J, the junction contained 10 bases not matched to a gene. This CDR3 has 15 amino acids. CDR3 DNA sequence: TGTGCCAGCAGCTCTACCGGGACAGGGGGACTCGAGCAGTACTTC. The encoded protein is CASSSTGTGGLEQYF.

V is TRBV5-6 and J is TRBJ1-1; no firm D call. Germline CDR1 SGHDT, CDR2 YYEEEE. Trimming left V 4 bases short and J 2 bases short, with 15 bases between. The CDR3 has 15 residues. CDR3 amino acids: CASSTMIGFNTEAFF. The CDR3 nucleotides read TGTGCCAGCAGCACGATGATCGGGTTTAACACTGAAGCTTTCTTT.

This clone was picked up one time. The chain combines TRBV5-1 with TRBJ2-3, with D perhaps TRBD2 (7 bases). In germline, CDR1 is SGHRS, CDR2 YFSETQ. CDR3 length: 16 residues. Trimming shortened V by 4 bases and J by 4 bases, and 19 bases separated the two germline ends. CDR3 sequence: CASSGGDLGGPDTQYF. For the CDR3, the DNA is TGCGCCAGCAGCGGTGGGGACTTGGGGGGGCCAGATACGCAGTATTTT.

This sequence joins TRBV10-3 and TRBJ1-1, with D perhaps matching TRBD1 (5 bases). Between the trimmed V and J ends, which lost 0 bases and 0 bases, there was a span of 8 bases. This CDR3 comprises 15 residues. Germline assignment: CDR1 ENHRY and CDR2 SYGVKD. In DNA form, the CDR3 reads TGTGCCATCAGTGAGTCAAAGGGGATGAACACTGAAGCTTTCTTT. Translation: CAISESKGMNTEAFF.

This clone was seen once. V usage is TRBV2 and J usage is TRBJ2-7; no clear D. Germline CDR1 and CDR2: SNHLY and FYNNEI. With 7 bases removed from V and 5 bases from J, the gap between germline ends came to 15 bases. This CDR3 has 13 residues. CDR3: CASTLPVEDEQYF. The CDR3 DNA reads as TGTGCCAGCACCTTACCCGTTGAGGACGAGCAGTACTTC.

The chain is built from TRBV30 and TRBJ1-6, with 7 bases identical to TRBD1. The V gene end was trimmed by 1 base and the J gene end by 5 bases; junction bases not matched to a gene: 5. The length of the CDR3 is 15 residues. Germline CDR1 GTSNPN, CDR2 SVGIG (reference sequence). CDR3 in DNA: TGTGCCTGGAGTGCCCAGACAGGGAATAATTCACCCCTCCACTTT. Translation gives CAWSAQTGNNSPLHF.

The rearrangement links TRBV4-2 to TRBJ1-1, with D uncertain. The V end was cut by 0 bases, the J end by 4 bases, with 9 bases between. Germline V CDR1 and CDR2: LGHNA, YNFKEQ. The length of the CDR3 is 14 residues. As DNA, the CDR3 is TGTGCCAGCAGCCAAGACGATGGAGGCACTGAAGCTTTCTTT. This encodes CASSQDDGGTEAFF.

This clone was recorded once. This chain connects TRBV28 to TRBJ2-5, with D tentatively TRBD2 (5 bases). With the DNA end fitting TRBJ2-7 better, the J assignment may be wrong. The CDR3 length is 14 residues. Germline V lookup: CDR1 MDHEN, CDR2 SYDVKM. CDR3 sequence reads: CATSFGSLGYEQYF. CDR3 DNA: TGTGCCACCTCCTTTGGGAGTCTTGGCTACGAGCAGTACTTC.

CDR3 residues: CSVWTGENYGYTF. DNA of the CDR3: TGCAGCGTATGGACAGGGGAGAACTATGGCTACACCTTC. V and J are TRBV29-1 and TRBJ1-2, with TRBD1 matching over 9 bases. The CDR3 extends over 13 amino acids. Germline V lookup: CDR1 SQVTM, CDR2 ANQGSEA. The trim removed 6 bases at V and 2 bases at J, leaving 4 bases unmatched.

The rearrangement links TRBV5-6 to TRBJ2-4; TRBD1 might be the D (5 bases). This CDR3 contains 13 residues. Trimming removed 4 bases from V and 8 bases from J, with 13 bases in between. Germline V gene data show CDR1 as SGHDT and CDR2 as YYEEEE. CDR3 bases: TGTGCCAGCAGCGGTGACAGTCCCGACATTCAGTACTTC. Its translation is CASSGDSPDIQYF.

V and J are TRBV9 and TRBJ2-7; perhaps TRBD1 as D (5 bases). V lost 4 bases to trimming and J lost 1 base, with 12 bases between them. CDR1 and CDR2 (germline): SGDLS, YYNGEE. This CDR3 has 14 residues. This chain's CDR3 is CASSPTDISYEQYF. CDR3 sequence (DNA): TGTGCCAGCAGCCCGACAGATATTTCCTACGAGCAGTACTTC.

Details on this clone: One end of the junction is discordant with germline, which a read error may explain. The chain links TRBV13 to TRBJ2-7, with a tentative D call TRBD1 (6 bases). The CDR3 is 16 amino acids. Germline lookup yields CDR1 PRHDT and CDR2 FYEKMQ (reference sequence). The CDR3 here is CASSFQGSPKNYEQHF. The CDR3 DNA reads TGTGCCAGCAGCTTTCAGGGGTCTCCTAAGAACTACGAGCAGCACTTC.

The gene calls are TRBV5-1 and TRBJ2-1; a possible D gene is TRBD2 (5 bases). V was cut by 0 bases and J by 3 bases, with 13 bases left in between. This CDR3 region has 16 residues. The germline gives CDR1 SGHRS, CDR2 YFSETQ. CDR3 nucleotide sequence: TGCGCCAGCAGCTTGGCCGTCCTAGCAGTCTACAATGAGCAGTTCTTC. This translates into CASSLAVLAVYNEQFF. The full variable domain, rest sourced from reference TRBV5-1 and TRBJ2-1, is KAGVTQTPRYLIKTRGQQVTLSCSPISGHRSVSWYQQTPGQGLQFLFEYFSETQRNKGNFPGRFSGRQFSNSRSEMNVSTLELGDSALYLCASSLAVLAVYNEQFFGPGTRLTVL.

This sequence joins TRBV7-2 and TRBJ1-1; maybe TRBD1 (6 bases). Trimming cost V 4 bases and J 6 bases, with 15 bases left between them. The CDR3 length is 14 residues. The germline gives CDR1 SGHTA, CDR2 FQGNSA. The CDR3 DNA follows: TGTGCCAGCAGCTCTCCCGGGGGGCAATCTGAAGCTTTCTTT. Encoded protein: CASSSPGGQSEAFF.

This clone was counted once. One end of the junction fails to match germline, which may point to a read error. Other nucleotide sequences from this sample produce the same CDR3. The chain is built from TRBV28 and TRBJ1-1; D is unclear. CDR3 length: 16 residues. Germline V CDR1 and CDR2: MDHEN, SYDVKM. CDR3 protein: CASSLALSGRGAEAFF. The CDR3 coding sequence is TGTGCCAGCAGTTTGGCCCTCTCGGGGAGAGGAGCTGAGGCTTTCTTT.

The rearrangement links TRBV4-1 to TRBJ2-2, with 10 bases identical to TRBD1. The CDR3 runs 17 residues. The germline gives CDR1 MGHRA, CDR2 YSYEKL. Trimming removed 5 bases from V and 7 bases from J; junction bases left unmatched: 13. In DNA form, the CDR3 reads TGCGCCAGCAGCAAGGGACAGGGGTTTCGCTCGGGCGGGGAGCTGTTTTTT. It translates to CASSKGQGFRSGGELFF.

CDR3 bases: TGTGCCAGTAGTTTGGGAGCCGGGACAGGGGGGCAGCCCCAGCATTTT. This sequence encodes CASSLGAGTGGQPQHF. The chain uses TRBV19 and TRBJ1-5, with 11 bases lining up with TRBD1. The ends lost 5 bases at V and 7 bases at J; junction bases unmatched: 10. Germline CDR1 is LNHDA and CDR2 is SQIVND (reference sequence). There are 16 residues in the CDR3.

The chain carries TRBV4-2 and TRBJ2-2; tentatively, D is TRBD2 (6 bases). Trimming shortened V by 3 bases and J by 6 bases, and 20 bases separated the two germline ends. Germline V CDR1 and CDR2: LGHNA, YNFKEQ. The CDR3 has 17 residues. The CDR3 region has the DNA TGTGCCAGCAGCCAGGGGTTAATCGGGAGCCTCTCCGGGGAGCTGTTTTTT. This translates into CASSQGLIGSLSGELFF.

J is TRBJ1-5 and V is TRBV7-9; no reliable D call. The germline V and J ends were trimmed by 7 bases and 9 bases, with 16 bases remaining between them. Germline CDR1 and CDR2: SEHNR and FQNEAQ (reference sequence). The CDR3 length is 13 residues. CDR3 sequence: CASTLGSSGPQHF. CDR3 in DNA: TGTGCCAGCACCCTTGGGAGTTCTGGGCCCCAGCATTTT.

The V and J genes are TRBV7-2 and TRBJ2-3; 12 nucleotides match TRBD2. Germline V CDR1 and CDR2: SGHTA, FQGNSA. The CDR3 covers 17 residues. Unmatched junction bases numbered 4, after V lost 1 base and J lost 2 bases. The chain's CDR3 is CASSLGLAGGNTDTQYF. CDR3 nucleotide sequence: TGTGCCAGCAGCTTAGGTCTAGCGGGAGGGAACACAGATACGCAGTATTTT.

The gene calls are TRBV6-1 and TRBJ2-2; tentatively, D is TRBD1 (6 bases). Germline V gives CDR1 MNHNS, CDR2 SASEGT. Trimming shortened V by 2 bases and J by 5 bases, and 12 bases separated the two germline ends. The CDR3 loop spans 15 amino acids. The DNA for the CDR3 is TGTGCCAGCAGTGAAATGACAGGTGTTACCGGGGAGCTGTTTTTT. Translating gives CASSEMTGVTGELFF.

The chain employs TRBV29-1 and TRBJ2-4; D is undetermined. Germline V CDR1 and CDR2: SQVTM, ANQGSEA. This CDR3 contains 11 residues. V was trimmed by 5 bases and J by 4 bases, leaving 6 bases between them. This CDR3 reads CSVTTKNIQYF. The CDR3 DNA follows: TGCAGCGTTACTACGAAAAACATTCAGTACTTC.

Comment on this clone: Compared with germline, one end of the junction differs, possibly owing to a read error. The chain has TRBV4-3 and TRBJ2-3; 10 bases fit TRBD1. The CDR3 loop spans 14 amino acids. Germline lookup yields CDR1 LGHNA and CDR2 YSLEER. The CDR3 reads CASSSTGGTDTQYF. The CDR3 nucleotides read TGCGCCAGCAGCTCGACAGGGGGCACCGATACGCAGTATTTT.

The chain carries TRBV7-9 and TRBJ1-1; TRBD1 might be the D (5 bases). Germline assignment: CDR1 SEHNR and CDR2 FQNEAQ (reference sequence). With 4 bases removed from V and 6 bases from J, the gap between germline ends came to 18 bases. This CDR3 is built from 15 residues. Here the CDR3 reads CASSSYRNRMSEAFF. In DNA, the CDR3 is TGTGCCAGCAGCTCCTACAGGAACCGAATGTCTGAAGCTTTCTTT.

The gene calls are TRBV27 and TRBJ1-6; 7 bases align to TRBD1. The CDR3 has 16 amino acids. Germline CDR1 and CDR2: MNHEY and SMNVEV (reference sequence). Trimming took 0 bases from V and 5 from J; bases not matched to a gene: 4. CDR3 protein: CASSLSGTDHNSPLHF. CDR3 coding DNA: TGTGCCAGCAGTTTATCGGGGACAGATCATAATTCACCCCTCCACTTT.

The chain recombines TRBV4-1 with TRBJ1-1; D call uncertain. The V gene's germline CDR1 is MGHRA and CDR2 YSYEKL. V lost 3 bases and J lost 5, with 10 bases in between. The CDR3 loop spans 13 amino acids. In nucleotides, the CDR3 is TGCGCCAGCAGCCACCCTGGCAGGACTGAAGCTTTCTTT. Protein sequence: CASSHPGRTEAFF.

This clone was counted between two and nine times. The chain recombines TRBV5-6 with TRBJ1-1; 9 bases agree with TRBD1. Unmatched junction bases numbered 3, after V lost 0 bases and J lost 0 bases. There are 16 residues in the CDR3. Germline loops: CDR1 SGHDT, CDR2 YYEEEE. CDR3 DNA sequence: TGTGCCAGCAGCTTGGTGGGACAGGGTTTGAACACTGAAGCTTTCTTT. Translation gives CASSLVGQGLNTEAFF.

This clone has a single count. The chain employs TRBV7-2 and TRBJ2-1, with D maybe TRBD1 (5 bases). Germline V gene lookup returns CDR1 SGHTA and CDR2 FQGNSA. V shed 3 bases and J shed 6 bases, with 12 bases lying between them. The CDR3 has 14 amino acids. CDR3 protein: CASSFGQGFNEQFF. Written as DNA, the CDR3 is TGTGCCAGCAGCTTCGGGCAGGGCTTCAATGAGCAGTTCTTC.

V and J are TRBV28 and TRBJ1-1; TRBD1 agrees at 7 bases. Unmatched junction bases numbered 15, after V lost 8 bases and J lost 0 bases. This CDR3 contains 17 residues. The germline gives CDR1 MDHEN, CDR2 SYDVKM. The CDR3 loop is CASRGGGAENMNTEAFF. CDR3 in DNA: TGTGCCAGCCGAGGAGGGGGCGCGGAAAACATGAACACTGAAGCTTTCTTT.

The rearrangement links TRBV9 to TRBJ2-2; TRBD2 agrees at 10 bases. The CDR3 is made up of 15 amino acids. The germline CDR1 and CDR2 sequences are SGDLS and YYNGEE. Trimming at V came to 2 bases and at J to 7 bases, leaving 5 bases not matched to a gene. The CDR3: CASSVEAGGVGELFF. The CDR3 DNA sequence: TGTGCCAGCAGCGTCGAAGCGGGGGGGGTCGGGGAGCTGTTTTTT. Combining the CDR3 with reference TRBV9 and TRBJ2-2 gives the whole variable domain DSGVTQTPKHLITATGQRVTLRCSPRSGDLSVYWYQQSLDQGLQFLIQYYNGEERAKGNILERFSAQQFPDLHSELNLSSLELGDSALYFCASSVEAGGVGELFFGEGSRLTVL.